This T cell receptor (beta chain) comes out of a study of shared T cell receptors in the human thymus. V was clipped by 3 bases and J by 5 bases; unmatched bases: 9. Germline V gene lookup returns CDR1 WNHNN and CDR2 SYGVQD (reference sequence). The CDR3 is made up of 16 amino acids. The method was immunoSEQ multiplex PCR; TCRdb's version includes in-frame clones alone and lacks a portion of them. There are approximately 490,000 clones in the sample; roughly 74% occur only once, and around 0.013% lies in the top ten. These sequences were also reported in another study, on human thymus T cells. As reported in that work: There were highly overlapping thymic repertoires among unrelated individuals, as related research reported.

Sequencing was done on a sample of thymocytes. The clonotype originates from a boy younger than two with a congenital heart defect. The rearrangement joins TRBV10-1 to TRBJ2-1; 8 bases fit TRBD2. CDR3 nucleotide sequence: TGCGCCAGCAGTGATGGAACTAGCGGAGATCACAATGAGCAGTTCTTC. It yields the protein CASSDGTSGDHNEQFF.